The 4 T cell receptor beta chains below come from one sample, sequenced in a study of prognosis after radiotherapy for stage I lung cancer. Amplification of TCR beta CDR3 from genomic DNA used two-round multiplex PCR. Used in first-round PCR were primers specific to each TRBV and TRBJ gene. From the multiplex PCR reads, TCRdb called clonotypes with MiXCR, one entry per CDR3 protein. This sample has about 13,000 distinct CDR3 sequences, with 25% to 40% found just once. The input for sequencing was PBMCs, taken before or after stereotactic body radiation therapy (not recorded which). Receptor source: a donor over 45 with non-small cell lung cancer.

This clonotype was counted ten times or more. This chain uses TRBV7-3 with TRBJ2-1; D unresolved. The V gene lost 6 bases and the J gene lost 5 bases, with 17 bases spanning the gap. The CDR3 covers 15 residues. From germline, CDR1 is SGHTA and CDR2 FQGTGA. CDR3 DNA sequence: TGTGCCAGCAGTCAATCTAGACGGGCCAACAATGAGCAGTTCTTC. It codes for CASSQSRRANNEQFF.

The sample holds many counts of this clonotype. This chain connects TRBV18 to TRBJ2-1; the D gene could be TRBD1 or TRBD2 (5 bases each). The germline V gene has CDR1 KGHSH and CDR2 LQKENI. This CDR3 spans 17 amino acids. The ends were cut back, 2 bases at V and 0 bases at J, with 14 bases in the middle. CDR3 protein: CASSPIGPGSSYNEQFF. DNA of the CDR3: TGTGCCAGCTCACCAATCGGCCCAGGGAGCTCCTACAATGAGCAGTTCTTC.

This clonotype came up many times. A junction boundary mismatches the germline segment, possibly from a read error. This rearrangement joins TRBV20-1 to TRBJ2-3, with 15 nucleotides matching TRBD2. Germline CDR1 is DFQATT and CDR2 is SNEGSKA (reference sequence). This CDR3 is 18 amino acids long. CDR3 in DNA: TGCAGAGCTAGAGATCACGGGACTAGCGGGAGGAACACAGATACGCAGTATTTT. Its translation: CRARDHGTSGRNTDTQYF.

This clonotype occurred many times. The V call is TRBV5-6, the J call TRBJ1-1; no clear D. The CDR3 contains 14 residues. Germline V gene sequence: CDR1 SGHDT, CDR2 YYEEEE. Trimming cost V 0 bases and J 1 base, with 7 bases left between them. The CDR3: CASSLGWANTEAFF. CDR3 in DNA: TGTGCCAGCAGCTTGGGGTGGGCGAACACTGAAGCTTTCTTT. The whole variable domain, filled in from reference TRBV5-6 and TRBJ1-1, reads DAGVTQSPTHLIKTRGQQVTLRCSPKSGHDTVSWYQQALGQGPQFIFQYYEEEERQRGNFPDRFSGHQFPNYSSELNVNALLLGDSALYLCASSLGWANTEAFFGQGTRLTVV.